This is a list of T cell receptor beta chains from one sample in a study of blood T cells in healthy people across ages. Using its own MiXCR run on the 5' RACE reads, TCRdb lists one record per CDR3 protein. The data hold hundreds of thousands of distinct CDR3 sequences, with about three fifths observed a single time. Sequencing input: blood. The receptors come from a man in his thirties or forties in good health. Both conserved end residues are part of each CDR3. Each record gives: CDR3 protein, CDR3 DNA, J gene, clone size, V gene, D gene. D genes are given only for firm matches. The size entry is marked missing in some rows and otherwise reads once, few, many or a size class.

cdr3_aa: CSVAETGVGNGYTF; cdr3_nt: TGCAGCGTTGCTGAAACAGGGGTAGGGAATGGCTACACCTTC; j_call: TRBJ1-2; clone_size: few; v_call: TRBV29-1; d_call: TRBD1
cdr3_aa: CASRPAGGNQPQHF; cdr3_nt: TGTGCCAGCAGACCGGCGGGGGGCAATCAGCCCCAGCATTTT; j_call: TRBJ1-5; clone_size: -; v_call: TRBV6-2/TRBV6-3; d_call: -
cdr3_aa: CASSFTGTSANEQFF; cdr3_nt: TGTGCCAGCAGCTTTACCGGGACTAGCGCAAATGAGCAGTTCTTC; j_call: TRBJ2-1; clone_size: few; v_call: TRBV7-2; d_call: TRBD2
cdr3_aa: CSANQPGPRTQYF; cdr3_nt: TGCAGTGCTAACCAACCGGGACCGCGTACGCAGTATTTT; j_call: TRBJ2-3; clone_size: -; v_call: TRBV20-1; d_call: -
cdr3_aa: CASSQESGGGPDTQYF; cdr3_nt: TGTGCCAGCAGCCAAGAGAGCGGGGGGGGGCCAGATACGCAGTATTTT; j_call: TRBJ2-3; clone_size: few; v_call: TRBV4-2; d_call: TRBD2
cdr3_aa: CASSPPGQGHVQYF; cdr3_nt: TGTGCCAGCAGCCCCCCGGGACAGGGGCACGTGCAGTACTTC; j_call: TRBJ2-7; clone_size: -; v_call: TRBV7-8; d_call: TRBD1
cdr3_aa: CASSHRDSPLHF; cdr3_nt: TGTGCCAGCAGTCATAGGGATTCACCCCTCCACTTT; j_call: TRBJ1-6; clone_size: -; v_call: TRBV6-5; d_call: -
cdr3_aa: CASSPGPSEQYF; cdr3_nt: TGTGCCAGCAGCCCTGGACCTAGTGAGCAGTACTTC; j_call: TRBJ2-5; clone_size: -; v_call: TRBV6-6; d_call: -
cdr3_aa: CASSYQPGNQETQYF; cdr3_nt: TGTGCCAGCAGTTACCAGCCGGGGAACCAAGAGACCCAGTACTTC; j_call: TRBJ2-5; clone_size: few; v_call: TRBV6-5; d_call: -
cdr3_aa: CASSLDHRGGTDTQYF; cdr3_nt: TGTGCCAGCAGCTTAGACCACAGGGGTGGCACAGATACGCAGTATTTT; j_call: TRBJ2-3; clone_size: -; v_call: TRBV7-2; d_call: TRBD1
cdr3_aa: CASSLQVLGEQYF; cdr3_nt: TGTGCCAGCAGTCTCCAAGTTCTCGGCGAGCAGTACTTC; j_call: TRBJ2-7; clone_size: -; v_call: TRBV12-3/TRBV12-4; d_call: -
cdr3_aa: CSVEVDYEQYF; cdr3_nt: TGCAGCGTTGAAGTAGATTACGAGCAGTACTTC; j_call: TRBJ2-7; clone_size: many; v_call: TRBV29-1; d_call: -
cdr3_aa: CASGKSTDTQYF; cdr3_nt: TGTGCCAGCGGAAAGAGCACAGATACGCAGTATTTT; j_call: TRBJ2-3; clone_size: -; v_call: TRBV12-3/TRBV12-4; d_call: -
cdr3_aa: CSVRRQVEATQYF; cdr3_nt: TGCAGTGTCAGACGGCAGGTAGAGGCGACCCAGTACTTC; j_call: TRBJ2-5; clone_size: -; v_call: TRBV20-1; d_call: -
cdr3_aa: CASSLGTRASETQYF; cdr3_nt: TGTGCCAGCAGCTTGGGAACTAGGGCTTCGGAGACCCAGTACTTC; j_call: TRBJ2-5; clone_size: -; v_call: TRBV7-9; d_call: -
cdr3_aa: CASSQGTSGTYEQYF; cdr3_nt: TGTGCCAGCAGCCAAGGGACTAGCGGGACCTACGAGCAGTACTTC; j_call: TRBJ2-7; clone_size: -; v_call: TRBV4-2; d_call: TRBD2
cdr3_aa: CASSQVDSHNYGYTF; cdr3_nt: TGTGCCAGCAGCCAAGTCGATAGTCATAACTATGGCTACACCTTC; j_call: TRBJ1-2; clone_size: -; v_call: TRBV3-1; d_call: -
cdr3_aa: CASSDRNQETQYF; cdr3_nt: TGTGCCAGCAGTGACAGAAACCAAGAGACCCAGTACTTC; j_call: TRBJ2-5; clone_size: -; v_call: TRBV2; d_call: -
cdr3_aa: CASSFGTSGGTDTQYF; cdr3_nt: TGTGCCAGCAGCTTCGGGACTAGCGGGGGAACAGATACGCAGTATTTT; j_call: TRBJ2-3; clone_size: -; v_call: TRBV7-9; d_call: TRBD2
cdr3_aa: CASSPVGDGSYNEQFF; cdr3_nt: TGTGCCAGCAGCCCAGTAGGGGACGGCTCCTACAATGAGCAGTTCTTC; j_call: TRBJ2-1; clone_size: -; v_call: TRBV7-2; d_call: -
cdr3_aa: CASSQDSGSYEQYF; cdr3_nt: TGCGCCAGCAGCCAAGATTCGGGGTCCTACGAGCAGTACTTC; j_call: TRBJ2-7; clone_size: -; v_call: TRBV4-3; d_call: -
cdr3_aa: CASSLMGQNTEAFF; cdr3_nt: TGTGCCAGTAGCTTAATGGGACAGAACACTGAAGCTTTCTTT; j_call: TRBJ1-1; clone_size: -; v_call: TRBV7-9; d_call: -
cdr3_aa: CASSLGGGSGYEQYF; cdr3_nt: TGTGCCAGCAGCTTAGGGGGCGGGAGCGGCTACGAGCAGTACTTC; j_call: TRBJ2-7; clone_size: -; v_call: TRBV7-2; d_call: TRBD2
cdr3_aa: CASSQGAWETQYF; cdr3_nt: TGCGCCAGCAGCCAAGGCGCGTGGGAGACCCAGTACTTC; j_call: TRBJ2-5; clone_size: many; v_call: TRBV4-3; d_call: -
cdr3_aa: CASSYSAGGPNEQFF; cdr3_nt: TGTGCCAGCAGTTACTCTGCGGGGGGGCCTAATGAGCAGTTCTTC; j_call: TRBJ2-1; clone_size: -; v_call: TRBV6-5; d_call: TRBD2
cdr3_aa: CATTTSGSAGEQYF; cdr3_nt: TGTGCCACCACTACTAGCGGGTCAGCGGGGGAGCAGTACTTC; j_call: TRBJ2-5; clone_size: -; v_call: TRBV6-2/TRBV6-3; d_call: TRBD2
cdr3_aa: CASSQGGNEQFF; cdr3_nt: TGTGCCAGCAGCCAAGGGGGTAATGAGCAGTTCTTC; j_call: TRBJ2-1; clone_size: few; v_call: TRBV3-1; d_call: -
cdr3_aa: CASSYSTGVDEQYF; cdr3_nt: TGTGCCAGCAGTTACTCAACGGGAGTAGACGAGCAGTACTTC; j_call: TRBJ2-7; clone_size: -; v_call: TRBV6-5; d_call: -
cdr3_aa: CASSPRSGGGVDEQFF; cdr3_nt: TGTGCCAGCAGTCCTAGGAGCGGGGGGGGGGTCGATGAGCAGTTCTTC; j_call: TRBJ2-1; clone_size: few; v_call: TRBV4-2; d_call: TRBD2
cdr3_aa: CAIPRAAGTGTTEAFF; cdr3_nt: TGTGCCATCCCTAGGGCGGCAGGGACGGGAACCACTGAAGCTTTCTTT; j_call: TRBJ1-1; clone_size: -; v_call: TRBV6-5; d_call: -
cdr3_aa: CATSEASTDTQYF; cdr3_nt: TGTGCCACCAGTGAGGCTAGCACAGATACGCAGTATTTT; j_call: TRBJ2-3; clone_size: -; v_call: TRBV10-3; d_call: -
cdr3_aa: CAWSRGHEQYF; cdr3_nt: TGTGCCTGGTCCAGGGGCCACGAGCAGTACTTC; j_call: TRBJ2-7; clone_size: -; v_call: TRBV30; d_call: -
cdr3_aa: CASSFSGFDGYTF; cdr3_nt: TGTGCCAGCAGTTTTTCAGGGTTTGATGGCTACACCTTC; j_call: TRBJ1-2; clone_size: once; v_call: TRBV27; d_call: -
cdr3_aa: CASSQMDRGFYEQYF; cdr3_nt: TGCGCCAGCAGTCAAATGGACAGGGGGTTCTACGAGCAGTACTTC; j_call: TRBJ2-7; clone_size: -; v_call: TRBV23-1; d_call: TRBD1
cdr3_aa: CASSLWVAGADETQYF; cdr3_nt: TGTGCCAGCAGTTTATGGGTGGCGGGGGCGGATGAGACCCAGTACTTC; j_call: TRBJ2-5; clone_size: -; v_call: TRBV28; d_call: -
cdr3_aa: CASSTRGSTAEQYF; cdr3_nt: TGTGCCAGCAGCACCAGGGGTTCCACGGCCGAGCAGTACTTC; j_call: TRBJ2-7; clone_size: -; v_call: TRBV7-2; d_call: -
cdr3_aa: CAWGRDSGQGEQYF; cdr3_nt: TGTGCCTGGGGCCGGGACAGCGGACAGGGTGAGCAGTACTTC; j_call: TRBJ2-7; clone_size: -; v_call: TRBV30; d_call: TRBD1
cdr3_aa: CASSFRPAGATISNEQFF; cdr3_nt: TGTGCCAGCAGCTTCCGACCAGCGGGAGCCACCATCAGCAATGAGCAGTTCTTC; j_call: TRBJ2-1; clone_size: -; v_call: TRBV7-2; d_call: TRBD2
cdr3_aa: CASSPMGQPQHF; cdr3_nt: TGTGCCAGCAGCCCCATGGGTCAGCCCCAGCATTTT; j_call: TRBJ1-5; clone_size: -; v_call: TRBV12-3/TRBV12-4; d_call: -
cdr3_aa: CSVTNGGNQPQHF; cdr3_nt: TGCAGCGTTACCAACGGAGGCAATCAGCCCCAGCATTTT; j_call: TRBJ1-5; clone_size: few; v_call: TRBV29-1; d_call: -
cdr3_aa: CAISPTPQGVTRGYTF; cdr3_nt: TGTGCCATCAGTCCCACTCCACAGGGGGTAACTCGTGGCTACACCTTC; j_call: TRBJ1-2; clone_size: -; v_call: TRBV10-3; d_call: TRBD1
cdr3_aa: CSAPGTSGSSTQYF; cdr3_nt: TGCAGTGCCCCGGGGACTAGCGGGAGCAGTACCCAGTACTTC; j_call: TRBJ2-7; clone_size: -; v_call: TRBV20-1; d_call: TRBD2
cdr3_aa: CASSSGISTNEKLFF; cdr3_nt: TGTGCCAGCAGCTCAGGGATATCAACTAATGAAAAACTGTTTTTT; j_call: TRBJ1-4; clone_size: -; v_call: TRBV12-3/TRBV12-4; d_call: -
cdr3_aa: CASSERSVQPQHF; cdr3_nt: TGTGCCAGCAGTGAACGGTCCGTACAGCCCCAGCATTTT; j_call: TRBJ1-5; clone_size: -; v_call: TRBV6-1; d_call: -
cdr3_aa: CASRGADSETQYF; cdr3_nt: TGCGCCAGCAGGGGGGCGGATTCAGAGACCCAGTACTTC; j_call: TRBJ2-5; clone_size: -; v_call: TRBV5-1; d_call: -
cdr3_aa: CASSRGEQTQYF; cdr3_nt: TGTGCCAGCAGCAGGGGGGAGCAGACCCAGTACTTC; j_call: TRBJ2-5; clone_size: -; v_call: TRBV12-3/TRBV12-4; d_call: -
cdr3_aa: CSARGLETSGNNEQFF; cdr3_nt: TGCAGTGCTAGGGGGCTGGAGACTAGCGGGAACAATGAGCAGTTCTTC; j_call: TRBJ2-1; clone_size: -; v_call: TRBV20-1; d_call: TRBD2
cdr3_aa: CASSRLGGRVNEQFF; cdr3_nt: TGTGCCAGCAGCCGCCTGGGCGGGAGGGTGAATGAGCAGTTCTTC; j_call: TRBJ2-1; clone_size: -; v_call: TRBV7-3; d_call: TRBD2
cdr3_aa: CASSVEAVSHEQYF; cdr3_nt: TGTGCCAGCAGCGTAGAGGCCGTTTCCCACGAGCAGTACTTC; j_call: TRBJ2-7; clone_size: -; v_call: TRBV7-2; d_call: -
cdr3_aa: CSYGTGGSYEQYF; cdr3_nt: TGCAGCTACGGGACAGGAGGAAGCTACGAGCAGTACTTC; j_call: TRBJ2-7; clone_size: few; v_call: TRBV29-1; d_call: TRBD1
cdr3_aa: CASSPRWDRGQETQYF; cdr3_nt: TGTGCCAGCAGCCCACGATGGGACAGGGGCCAAGAGACCCAGTACTTC; j_call: TRBJ2-5; clone_size: few; v_call: TRBV7-2; d_call: TRBD1
cdr3_aa: CASSLTGLLAGPRNEQFF; cdr3_nt: TGTGCCAGCAGCTTAACCGGGTTACTAGCGGGACCTCGCAATGAGCAGTTCTTC; j_call: TRBJ2-1; clone_size: few; v_call: TRBV7-3; d_call: TRBD2
cdr3_aa: CASSWSGTGGTYEQYF; cdr3_nt: TGTGCCAGCAGTTGGTCCGGGACAGGTGGGACCTACGAGCAGTACTTC; j_call: TRBJ2-7; clone_size: -; v_call: TRBV11-2; d_call: TRBD1
cdr3_aa: CAWRTTGSRTGELFF; cdr3_nt: TGTGCCTGGAGGACGACGGGATCCCGCACCGGGGAGCTGTTTTTT; j_call: TRBJ2-2; clone_size: once; v_call: TRBV30; d_call: -
cdr3_aa: CSVGVETQYF; cdr3_nt: TGCAGCGTTGGGGTGGAGACCCAGTACTTC; j_call: TRBJ2-5; clone_size: -; v_call: TRBV29-1; d_call: -
cdr3_aa: CATSGGPFGGEQYF; cdr3_nt: TGTGCCACGTCGGGCGGGCCTTTTGGAGGCGAGCAGTACTTC; j_call: TRBJ2-7; clone_size: once; v_call: TRBV24-1; d_call: -
cdr3_aa: CASSSRMTGGRVTEQFF; cdr3_nt: TGTGCCAGCAGCTCCCGAATGACAGGGGGCAGGGTAACGGAGCAGTTCTTC; j_call: TRBJ2-1; clone_size: once; v_call: TRBV6-6; d_call: TRBD1
cdr3_aa: CASTADTSGANVLTF; cdr3_nt: TGTGCCAGCACCGCCGACACCTCTGGGGCCAACGTCCTGACTTTC; j_call: TRBJ2-6; clone_size: -; v_call: TRBV7-4; d_call: -
cdr3_aa: CASSYHLGGGDEQFF; cdr3_nt: TGTGCCAGCAGCTACCACCTAGGTGGAGGGGATGAGCAGTTCTTC; j_call: TRBJ2-1; clone_size: -; v_call: TRBV7-9; d_call: -
cdr3_aa: CSARDRNEQYF; cdr3_nt: TGCAGTGCTAGGGACAGGAACGAGCAGTACTTC; j_call: TRBJ2-7; clone_size: -; v_call: TRBV20-1; d_call: TRBD1